This TCR beta chain was captured in a study of T-cell memory formation after mild COVID-19. Study-wide points: While clones contracting from day 15 to 85 were balanced between CD4 and CD8, later expanders leaned CD4+.

This clonotype came up many times. The target antigen is unknown. After 5'RACE with constant-segment primers, TCR alpha and TCR beta cDNA libraries carrying sample barcodes and UMIs were obtained. TCRdb ran MiXCR on the 5' RACE reads and lists one entry per CDR3 protein. This sample has hundreds of thousands of distinct CDR3 sequences, with 25% to 30% found just once. J lost 4 bases, V lost 4 bases, and 9 bases had no gene match. The CDR3 runs to 16 residues. Germline CDR1 SEHNR, CDR2 FQNEAQ (reference sequence). This chain uses TRBV7-9 with TRBJ2-5; the match to TRBD1 covers 10 bases. The sequence was obtained from an adult woman who had mild COVID-19 (a few samples of this study predate the infection). Cell type and time point are not known. The sequenced sample consisted of PBMCs or a T cell subset sorted from them (not recorded which). The CDR3 coding sequence is TGTGCCAGCAGCTCGGACAGGGGGAGCGTAGGAGAGACCCAGTACTTC. Protein sequence: CASSSDRGSVGETQYF.